Listed below are T cell receptor beta chains from one sample, sequenced in a study of cytomegalovirus exposure and HLA in healthy donors. Using immunoSEQ multiplex PCR, the repertoire was profiled, and TCRdb retains in-frame clones only, with some absent. The data show more than 80,000 clones, more than 60% seen once. Specimen: PBMCs. Receptors originate from a man in his 60s in good health and CMV-seronegative. CDR3s include the opening cysteine and the closing phenylalanine or tryptophan. The D gene is left open where the match is weak. Size tells how often a clone was seen (once, few, many) or the class of an expanded clone, and some rows leave it out.

TRBJ1-4 | TRBV28 | - | TRBD1 | CASTRGTANEKLFF | TGTGCCAGCACCAGGGGGACAGCCAATGAAAAACTGTTTTTT
TRBJ2-3 | TRBV25-1 | - | TRBD1 | CASRGQVYATDTQYF | TGTGCCAGCAGAGGACAGGTTTATGCCACAGATACGCAGTATTTT
TRBJ2-3 | TRBV18 | - | - | CASSPPGGDLPDTQYF | TGTGCCAGCTCACCACCAGGCGGGGATTTACCAGATACGCAGTATTTT
TRBJ1-3 | TRBV2 | - | - | CASATGVRNTIYF | TGTGCCAGTGCGACAGGAGTGAGAAACACCATATATTTT
TRBJ1-5 | TRBV27 | - | TRBD1 | CASRQGAHQPQHF | TGTGCCAGCAGACAGGGGGCCCATCAGCCCCAGCATTTT
TRBJ2-7 | TRBV9 | - | - | CARRLGQSYEQYF | TGTGCCCGCAGACTTGGACAGTCCTACGAGCAGTACTTC
TRBJ2-7 | TRBV11-2 | - | - | CASSPRGYEQYF | TGTGCCAGCAGCCCAAGGGGGTACGAGCAGTACTTC
TRBJ2-5 | TRBV7-2 | - | - | CASSLAGLQETQYF | TGTGCCAGCAGCTTAGCGGGGCTGCAAGAGACCCAGTACTTC
TRBJ2-2 | TRBV7-6 | - | TRBD2 | CASSLEPRKASGGAMVPGELFF | TGTGCCAGCAGCTTAGAACCCCGGAAGGCTAGCGGGGGGGCTATGGTTCCCGGGGAGCTGTTTTTT
TRBJ2-5 | TRBV5-1 | - | TRBD2 | CASSRTSAYQETQYF | TGCGCCAGCAGTCGTACTAGCGCCTACCAAGAGACCCAGTACTTC
TRBJ1-5 | TRBV29-1 | - | - | CSVAQGSNQPQHF | TGCAGCGTTGCACAGGGAAGCAATCAGCCCCAGCATTTT
TRBJ1-2 | TRBV28 | - | TRBD1 | CASVQGQHFF | TGTGCCAGCGTGCAGGGACAGCATTTCTTC
TRBJ2-1 | TRBV5-4 | - | - | CASSLGALNEQFF | TGTGCCAGCAGCTTGGGGGCCCTCAATGAGCAGTTCTTC
TRBJ2-5 | TRBV29-1 | few | TRBD2 | CSVRRGGWETQYF | TGCAGCGTTCGGCGGGGGGGCTGGGAGACCCAGTACTTC
TRBJ1-6 | TRBV10-2 | - | TRBD1 | CASKRGQGNSPLHF | TGCGCCAGCAAAAGGGGACAGGGGAATTCACCCCTCCACTTT
TRBJ1-2 | TRBV19 | few | TRBD1 | CASSPSDRGGYGYTF | TGTGCCAGTAGTCCCTCCGACAGGGGGGGGTATGGCTACACCTTC
TRBJ2-6 | TRBV7-3 | - | - | CASSPVPSSGANVLTF | TGTGCCAGCAGCCCGGTACCTAGCTCTGGGGCCAACGTCCTGACTTTC
TRBJ2-3 | TRBV25-1 | - | - | CASSDSVGGYTDTQYF | TGTGCCAGCAGTGACTCGGTTGGCGGTTACACAGATACGCAGTATTTT
TRBJ2-5 | TRBV7-2 | few | - | CASSLGSYQETQYF | TGTGCCAGCAGCTTGGGCAGCTACCAAGAGACCCAGTACTTC
TRBJ1-2 | TRBV28 | - | - | CASSIQGFYGYTF | TGTGCCAGCAGTATACAGGGATTTTATGGCTACACCTTC
TRBJ2-5 | TRBV2 | - | - | CASSEAQGGGETQYF | TGTGCCAGCAGTGAAGCGCAGGGGGGTGGAGAGACCCAGTACTTC
TRBJ1-1 | TRBV5-1 | few | TRBD1 | CASSLSKPDRGSTEAFF | TGCGCCAGCAGCTTGTCCAAACCGGACAGGGGCAGCACTGAAGCTTTCTTT
TRBJ2-5 | TRBV19 | - | - | CASSIRNPEETQYF | TGTGCCAGTAGTATCAGGAATCCGGAAGAGACCCAGTACTTC
TRBJ2-1 | TRBV6-5 | - | TRBD1 | CASRAGGESYNEQFF | TGTGCCAGCAGAGCAGGGGGCGAATCCTACAATGAGCAGTTCTTC
TRBJ2-3 | TRBV27 | - | TRBD2 | CASSLFALATTDTQYF | TGTGCCAGCAGTTTATTTGCACTAGCGACAACAGATACGCAGTATTTT
TRBJ1-1 | TRBV6-5 | - | TRBD1 | CASSPTGDARPEAFF | TGTGCCAGCAGCCCGACAGGGGACGCAAGGCCTGAAGCTTTCTTT
TRBJ2-3 | TRBV9 | - | TRBD2 | CASSVAGSGGSSTDTQYF | TGTGCCAGCAGCGTGGCAGGTAGCGGGGGCTCTAGCACAGATACGCAGTATTTT
TRBJ1-4 | TRBV15 | - | - | CATSRGAGTNEKLFF | TGTGCCACCAGCAGAGGGGCGGGAACTAATGAAAAACTGTTTTTT
TRBJ2-1 | TRBV5-1 | - | - | CASSLGAGGAGIYNEQFF | TGCGCCAGCAGCTTGGGGGCAGGAGGGGCGGGTATCTACAATGAGCAGTTCTTC
TRBJ1-6 | TRBV2 | - | TRBD1 | CASRLDRSSYNSPLHF | TGTGCCAGCAGATTGGACAGGAGCTCCTATAATTCACCCCTCCACTTT
TRBJ1-5 | TRBV27 | - | - | CASSFFGGGNQPQHF | TGTGCCAGCAGTTTTTTCGGGGGAGGCAATCAGCCCCAGCATTTT
TRBJ2-5 | TRBV7-9 | - | - | CASSLGARETQYF | TGTGCCAGCAGCTTAGGGGCCCGTGAGACCCAGTACTTC
TRBJ1-4 | TRBV11-2 | once | TRBD1 | CASSDRGRATNEKLFF | TGTGCCAGCAGCGACAGGGGGCGAGCAACTAATGAAAAACTGTTTTTT
TRBJ2-2 | TRBV5-6 | once | - | CASSFLGGSDTGELFF | TGTGCCAGCAGCTTCTTAGGAGGTAGTGACACCGGGGAGCTGTTTTTT
TRBJ1-2 | TRBV4-3 | - | - | CASSQDNRDHGYTF | TGCGCCAGCAGCCAAGATAACAGGGACCATGGCTACACCTTC
TRBJ1-6 | TRBV28 | - | - | CASSLPGINSPLHF | TGTGCCAGCAGTTTACCGGGTATTAATTCACCCCTCCACTTT
TRBJ2-2 | TRBV5-4 | - | - | CASSATVGGTGELFF | TGTGCCAGCAGCGCGACAGTGGGCGGCACCGGGGAGCTGTTTTTT
TRBJ2-1 | TRBV10-2 | - | TRBD1 | CASSMKRTGERDEQFF | TGCGCCAGCAGCATGAAGAGGACAGGGGAAAGAGATGAGCAGTTCTTC
TRBJ2-1 | TRBV7-9 | - | TRBD2 | CASSPIRLAVYNEQFF | TGTGCCAGCAGCCCAATCCGGCTAGCGGTCTACAATGAGCAGTTCTTC
TRBJ1-6 | TRBV14 | - | - | CASSQSRDSPLHF | TGTGCCAGCAGCCAATCGAGGGATTCACCCCTCCACTTT
TRBJ2-1 | TRBV5-1 | - | TRBD2 | CASDTELAGNNEQFF | TGCGCCAGCGATACGGAACTAGCGGGAAACAATGAGCAGTTCTTC
TRBJ2-1 | TRBV9 | once | - | CASSVVGGSSYNEQFF | TGTGCCAGCAGCGTAGTGGGGGGAAGCTCCTACAATGAGCAGTTCTTC
TRBJ1-4 | TRBV5-1 | - | - | CASSAPTGHEKLFF | TGCGCCAGCAGCGCACCAACAGGGCACGAAAAACTGTTTTTT
TRBJ1-5 | TRBV19 | - | - | CASSPYSAGDSNQPQHF | TGTGCCAGTAGCCCTTACTCCGCAGGGGATAGCAATCAGCCCCAGCATTTT
TRBJ2-2 | TRBV7-6 | - | - | CASSLDLNTGELFF | TGTGCCAGCAGCTTAGACCTAAACACCGGGGAGCTGTTTTTT
TRBJ2-2 | TRBV5-1 | - | - | CASSYRVATGELFF | TGCGCCAGCAGCTACAGGGTTGCAACCGGGGAGCTGTTTTTT
TRBJ2-3 | TRBV5-5 | - | - | CASSGIDRPSGILF | TGTGCCAGCAGCGGGATTGACAGGCCGAGCGGGATCCTTTTT
TRBJ1-6 | TRBV30 | few | TRBD1 | CAWSPGGPAAHF | TGTGCCTGGAGCCCAGGGGGCCCGGCCGCTCACTTT
TRBJ1-3 | TRBV7-9 | - | TRBD1 | CASSWRTGLSGNTIYF | TGTGCCAGCAGCTGGCGGACAGGACTGTCTGGAAACACCATATATTTT
TRBJ2-5 | TRBV29-1 | - | TRBD1 | CSVPGWDRGSAQYF | TGCAGCGTTCCCGGATGGGACAGAGGATCGGCCCAGTACTTC
TRBJ2-5 | TRBV18 | few | - | CASSPGYQETQYF | TGTGCCAGCTCACCCGGGTACCAAGAGACCCAGTACTTC
TRBJ1-1 | TRBV10-3 | - | TRBD1 | CAIRETGENTEAFF | TGTGCCATCAGGGAGACAGGGGAGAACACTGAAGCTTTCTTT